These 11 T cell receptor beta chains came from one sample sequenced in a study of blood T cell repertoires in COVID-19. Data came from immunoSEQ multiplex PCR; TCRdb stores just in-frame clones and leaves some out. In the table there are 330,000 or so clones, approximately 92% of which are singletons. The sequenced sample was PBMCs or T cells enriched from blood (not recorded which). The source is a woman under 40 who had recovered from COVID-19.

The rearrangement joins TRBV28 to TRBJ1-5, with TRBD1 matching 8 bases. Looked up from germline, CDR1 is MDHEN and CDR2 is SYDVKM. The V and J ends lost 3 bases and 5 bases, in that order; junction bases with no gene match: 15. The CDR3 is made up of 18 amino acids. The chain's CDR3 is CASSLAPSWTGIDQPQHF. Written as DNA, the CDR3 is TGTGCCAGCAGTTTGGCCCCTAGCTGGACAGGGATCGATCAGCCCCAGCATTTT.

The chain joins TRBV5-1 to TRBJ2-2, with TRBD2 as a possible D gene (5 bases). Trimming pared 3 bases from V and 4 bases from J, leaving 13 bases between. Germline V gives CDR1 SGHRS, CDR2 YFSETQ. There are 15 residues in the CDR3. CDR3 nucleotide sequence: TGCGCCAGCAGCTCCCAGCGGACCGGCACCGGGGAGCTGTTTTTT. Translation gives CASSSQRTGTGELFF.

This clone was observed a few times. J is TRBJ2-1 and V is TRBV18; TRBD1 is a possible D gene (5 bases). This CDR3 is built from 14 residues. Germline CDR1 and CDR2: KGHSH and LQKENI. Trimming shortened V by 4 bases and J by 8 bases, and 15 bases separated the two germline ends. CDR3 nucleotide sequence: TGTGCCAGCTCACAAATAGGGGCATACTATGAGCAGTTCTTC. It is translated as CASSQIGAYYEQFF.

This clone was found a few times. The chain has TRBV19 and TRBJ1-5; 7 bases are shared with TRBD1. Germline V gives CDR1 LNHDA, CDR2 SQIVND (reference sequence). The J segment lost 9 bases and the V segment lost 5 bases, leaving 13 bases of the junction unmatched. This CDR3 spans 15 amino acids. The CDR3 sequence is CASSPNTGVRGPQHF. The CDR3 region has the DNA TGTGCCAGTAGTCCCAATACAGGGGTCAGGGGGCCCCAGCATTTT.

J is TRBJ2-7 and V is TRBV20-1; the match to TRBD1 covers 10 bases. Germline V gene sequence: CDR1 DFQATT, CDR2 SNEGSKA (reference sequence). With V trimmed by 3 bases and J by 6 bases, 14 bases remained unmatched. CDR3 size: 16 residues. The CDR3 DNA is TGCAGTGCTAGTATTGCCGCCGGACAGGGGGGAGGCGAGCAGTACTTC. Amino acid sequence: CSASIAAGQGGGEQYF.

V gene TRBV7-9 combines with J gene TRBJ1-2, with 10 bases lining up with TRBD1. The CDR3 has 16 amino acids. Germline V gene lookup returns CDR1 SEHNR and CDR2 FQNEAQ (reference sequence). J gave up 3 bases and V 6 bases, and 10 bases lay outside the gene matches. CDR3: CASSFRDRGADYGYTF. In DNA, the CDR3 is TGTGCCAGCAGTTTCCGGGACAGGGGCGCCGACTATGGCTACACCTTC. Looking up the rest from reference TRBV7-9 and TRBJ1-2 gives the full variable domain: DTGVSQNPRHKITKRGQNVTFRCDPISEHNRLYWYRQTLGQGPEFLTYFQNEAQLEKSRLLSDRFSAERPKGSFSTLEIQRTEQGDSAMYLCASSFRDRGADYGYTFGSGTRLTVV.

CDR3 coding DNA: TGTGCCAGCGTTGGGACAGCCCTCTATGGCTACACCTTC. Translated, it gives CASVGTALYGYTF. The chain employs TRBV28 and TRBJ1-2; TRBD1 agrees at 7 bases. CDR3 length equals 13 residues. CDR1 and CDR2 from the germline V gene are MDHEN and SYDVKM. J was trimmed by 4 bases and V by 8 bases; bases with no gene match: 7.

The chain is built from TRBV5-1 and TRBJ2-1; 11 nucleotides agree with TRBD2. The CDR3 is 15 amino acids. The V gene end was trimmed by 0 bases and the J gene end by 8 bases; junction bases not matched to a gene: 4. Germline CDR1 is SGHRS and CDR2 is YFSETQ. The chain's CDR3 is CASSLGLAGNHEQFF. CDR3 sequence (DNA): TGCGCCAGCAGCTTGGGACTAGCGGGGAACCATGAGCAGTTCTTC.

This clone was observed a single time. This chain connects TRBV19 to TRBJ1-2, with D perhaps TRBD1 (5 bases). Trimming pared 4 bases from V and 4 bases from J, leaving 13 bases between. The germline gives CDR1 LNHDA, CDR2 SQIVND (reference sequence). The CDR3 length is 14 residues. The chain's CDR3 is CASSTWGELYGYTF. CDR3 DNA: TGTGCCAGTAGTACGTGGGGGGAACTCTATGGCTACACCTTC.

In this sample, this clone turned up once. J is TRBJ2-1 and V is TRBV5-4, with TRBD1 matching over 8 bases. The J segment lost 10 bases and the V segment lost 5 bases, leaving 17 bases of the junction unmatched. The CDR3 length is 16 residues. The germline CDR1 and CDR2 sequences are SGHNT and YYREEE (reference sequence). The CDR3 loop reads CASSFRTGTGQEEQFF. CDR3 nucleotides: TGTGCCAGCAGTTTTCGGACCGGGACAGGACAGGAGGAGCAGTTCTTC. Using reference TRBV5-4 and TRBJ2-1 for the parts outside the CDR3, the full variable domain is ETGVTQSPTHLIKTRGQQVTLRCSSQSGHNTVSWYQQALGQGPQFIFQYYREEENGRGNFPPRFSGLQFPNYSSELNVNALELDDSALYLCASSFRTGTGQEEQFFGPGTRLTVL.

The rearrangement links TRBV7-2 to TRBJ2-3; 12 bases match TRBD1. CDR3 length equals 16 residues. CDR1 and CDR2 (germline): SGHTA, FQGNSA. J lost 4 bases, V lost 4 bases, and 6 bases had no gene match. The CDR3 bases are TGTGCCAGCAGCTCCCCGGGGACAGGGGGCCCAGATACGCAGTATTTT. This codes for CASSSPGTGGPDTQYF. The variable domain in full, completed from reference TRBV7-2 and TRBJ2-3, reads GAGVSQSPSNKVTEKGKDVELRCDPISGHTALYWYRQSLGQGLEFLIYFQGNSAPDKSGLPSDRFSAERTGGSVSTLTIQRTQQEDSAVYLCASSSPGTGGPDTQYFGPGTRLTVL.